The 20 T cell receptor beta chains given below trace back to one sample, sequenced in a study of T cells in Graves' hyperthyroidism and ophthalmopathy. The source material, RNA transcripts, was used to amplify TCR beta CDR3 regions. Using the HTBI primer set, a first-round RT-PCR was run on the TCR CDR3. In TCRdb, the multiplex PCR reads were re-called with MiXCR into one record per CDR3 protein. Of approximately 520,000 distinct CDR3 sequences detected, more than 20% appear once; the ten largest clones hold less than 30%. The sequencing input was blood. Source of these receptors: a young man with Graves' hyperthyroidism.

This clonotype came up many times. This chain uses TRBV27 with TRBJ2-4; no clear D. The CDR3 is 13 residues long. Between the trimmed V and J ends, which lost 4 bases and 6 bases, there was a span of 10 bases. From germline, CDR1 is MNHEY and CDR2 SMNVEV (reference sequence). The CDR3 nucleotides are TGTGCCAGCAGTTACGCCTCGGGAAACATTCAGTACTTC. Translating gives CASSYASGNIQYF.

This clonotype showed up many times. For the CDR3, the DNA is TGTGCCAGCAGTTCGTGGACAGTCTCCTACGAGCAGTACTTC. Its translation: CASSSWTVSYEQYF. The rearrangement uses TRBV28 and TRBJ2-7; perhaps TRBD1 as D (6 bases). Trimming cost V 4 bases and J 0 bases, with 10 bases left between them. There are 14 residues in the CDR3. Germline-derived CDR1 and CDR2 are MDHEN and SYDVKM.

This clonotype was observed a handful of times. This sequence joins TRBV2 and TRBJ1-6; 7 nucleotides line up with TRBD1. This CDR3 is built from 15 residues. The germline V gene has CDR1 SNHLY and CDR2 FYNNEI. The V gene end was trimmed by 4 bases and the J gene end by 5 bases; junction bases not matched to a gene: 5. The CDR3 region is CASSVEGADNSPLHF. As DNA, the CDR3 is TGTGCCAGCAGTGTCGAGGGGGCGGATAATTCACCCCTCCACTTT.

The gene calls are TRBV11-2 and TRBJ1-1; 11 nucleotides line up with TRBD1. The CDR3 has 14 amino acids. The V segment lost 2 bases and the J segment 9 bases; nucleotides outside the gene matches: 5. Germline V gene lookup returns CDR1 SGHAT and CDR2 FQNNGV. The CDR3 spells CASSLIRTGGKAFF. Here the CDR3 DNA reads TGTGCCAGCAGCTTAATTCGGACAGGGGGCAAAGCTTTCTTT. The full variable domain, completed using reference TRBV11-2 and TRBJ1-1, is EAGVAQSPRYKIIEKRQSVAFWCNPISGHATLYWYQQILGQGPKLLIQFQNNGVVDDSQLPKDRFSAERLKGVDSTLKIQPAKLEDSAVYLCASSLIRTGGKAFFGQGTRLTVV.

The rearrangement joins TRBV20-1 to TRBJ1-1; a weak D match, TRBD1 (5 bases). CDR3 length equals 12 residues. V lost 5 bases and J lost 5, with 12 bases in between. Germline lookup yields CDR1 DFQATT and CDR2 SNEGSKA (reference sequence). The CDR3, as DNA: TGCAGTGCTTACAGGAGGTGGACTGAAGCTTTCTTT. Encoded protein: CSAYRRWTEAFF.

The V call is TRBV28, the J call TRBJ2-5; D not certain. V shed 9 bases and J shed 5 bases, with 16 bases lying between them. Looked up from germline, CDR1 is MDHEN and CDR2 is SYDVKM. This CDR3 is 13 amino acids long. As DNA, the CDR3 is TGTGCCAGTGCTGCGACATTAGGGGAGACCCAGTACTTC. This sequence encodes CASAATLGETQYF.

V usage is TRBV12-3 or TRBV12-4 and J usage is TRBJ2-5; 11 nucleotides match TRBD1. Trimming removed 7 bases from V and 5 bases from J; junction bases left unmatched: 12. This CDR3 comprises 16 residues. As DNA, the CDR3 is TGTGCCAGCACCCCCGGGACAGGGGGTGGTTATGAGACCCAGTACTTC. Translating it yields CASTPGTGGGYETQYF.

This clonotype was seen more than once but under ten times. This chain links TRBV18 with TRBJ1-5; D is uncertain. The germline gives CDR1 KGHSH, CDR2 LQKENI. The CDR3 covers 14 residues. V was shortened by 3 bases and J by 11 bases, with 17 bases between the two germline ends. The CDR3 nucleotides read TGTGCCAGCTCACCTGGAATGGACCGCGGTGCCCAGCATTTT. Encoded protein: CASSPGMDRGAQHF.

Comments on this clonotype: A single base separates this from a much larger clone, so it may be a read error. The CDR3 does not end in the conserved phenylalanine or tryptophan, so this is likely a read error. The chain links TRBV6-1 to TRBJ1-1; D might be TRBD1 (6 bases). The CDR3 contains 14 residues. Per the germline V gene, CDR1 is MNHNS and CDR2 is SASEGT. Trimming took 7 bases from V and 0 from J, leaving 12 bases between them. The CDR3 sequence is CASTTTGVNTEAFL. The CDR3 DNA is TGTGCCAGCACCACGACAGGAGTGAACACTGAAGCTTTCCTT.

In its sample, this clonotype was seen many times. The chain recombines TRBV5-1 with TRBJ1-1; D is perhaps TRBD1 (5 bases). This CDR3 region has 12 residues. Germline V lookup: CDR1 SGHRS, CDR2 YFSETQ. Deletions cut 5 bases from V and 4 bases from J, with 9 bases between. DNA of the CDR3: TGCGCCAGCAGTTGGGGGTCCACTGAAGCTTTCTTT. Its translation is CASSWGSTEAFF. The variable domain in full, with the rest retrieved from reference TRBV5-1 and TRBJ1-1, is KAGVTQTPRYLIKTRGQQVTLSCSPISGHRSVSWYQQTPGQGLQFLFEYFSETQRNKGNFPGRFSGRQFSNSRSEMNVSTLELGDSALYLCASSWGSTEAFFGQGTRLTVV.

This clonotype has a count of ten or more. V is TRBV28 and J is TRBJ1-1; tentative D call: TRBD1 (5 bases). CDR1 and CDR2 (germline): MDHEN, SYDVKM. This CDR3 has 11 amino acids. The V end lost 2 bases, the J end lost 11 bases, and 9 bases lay between the germline ends. The CDR3 DNA is TGTGCCAGCAGTTTAATAGGGGATGCTTTCTTT. This codes for CASSLIGDAFF.

The CDR3 coding sequence is TGTGCCAGCAGTCCTGATTTATTCTCTGGGGCCAACGTCCTGACTTTC. Residues: CASSPDLFSGANVLTF. V and J are TRBV12-3 or TRBV12-4 and TRBJ2-6; no reliable D call. The CDR3 spans 16 residues. V was trimmed by 5 bases and J by 0 bases, leaving 11 bases between them.

Ten or more counts support this clonotype. The chain joins TRBV12-3 or TRBV12-4 to TRBJ1-5, with TRBD1 identical over 9 bases. The trim removed 3 bases at V and 3 bases at J, leaving 3 bases unmatched. This CDR3 has 15 amino acids. CDR3 sequence: CASSLDRGNNQPQHF. The CDR3 DNA sequence: TGTGCCAGCAGTTTGGACAGGGGTAACAATCAGCCCCAGCATTTT.

The chain employs TRBV12-3 or TRBV12-4 and TRBJ1-2; TRBD1 matches 7 bases. CDR3 size: 14 residues. Unmatched junction bases numbered 6, after V lost 6 bases and J lost 2 bases. The CDR3 DNA sequence: TGTGCCAGCAGCATGGGACAGTCAAACTATGGCTACACCTTC. Its protein product is CASSMGQSNYGYTF.

This clonotype was found a few times. The chain has TRBV5-1 and TRBJ1-1; 7 nucleotides line up with TRBD1. CDR3 length: 14 amino acids. J was trimmed by 4 bases and V by 4 bases; bases with no gene match: 7. The germline V gene encodes CDR1 SGHRS and CDR2 YFSETQ. CDR3 loop: CASSETGIGTEAFF. The CDR3 DNA sequence: TGCGCCAGCAGCGAGACAGGGATAGGCACTGAAGCTTTCTTT.

A few counts support this clonotype. V usage is TRBV29-1 and J usage is TRBJ1-1, with 11 bases identical to TRBD1. The ends lost 3 bases at V and 4 bases at J; junction bases unmatched: 10. Looked up from germline, CDR1 is SQVTM and CDR2 is ANQGSEA. The CDR3 consists of 16 residues. Here the CDR3 DNA reads TGCAGCGTTGATAAGGACAGGGGGCTGGGTTGCACTGAAGCTTTCTTT. The encoded protein is CSVDKDRGLGCTEAFF.

This clonotype was found many times. The V call is TRBV27, the J call TRBJ1-1; TRBD1 matches at 8 bases. The CDR3 is made up of 13 amino acids. The V gene's germline CDR1 is MNHEY and CDR2 SMNVEV (reference sequence). V lost 6 bases, J lost 5 bases, and 5 bases stayed unmatched. CDR3 sequence reads: CASRRQGRTEAFF. CDR3 in DNA: TGTGCCAGCAGGAGACAGGGGCGGACTGAAGCTTTCTTT.

This clonotype was seen repeatedly, ten times or more. This chain joins TRBV6-5 and TRBJ2-5; D could derive from TRBD1 or TRBD2 (6 bases each). The V end was cut by 6 bases, the J end by 2 bases, with 10 bases between. The CDR3 length is 13 residues. The V gene's germline CDR1 is MNHEY and CDR2 SVGAGI. The CDR3 DNA is TGTGCCAGCAGCGCGGGACATCAAGAGACCCAGTACTTC. Encoded protein: CASSAGHQETQYF.

This clonotype was counted only a few times. One junction end does not reproduce the germline sequence, and a read error may be involved. The CDR3 region has the DNA TGTGCCAGCAGTTTATCCGGAAACTACGAGCTGTACTTC. It codes for CASSLSGNYELYF. V usage is TRBV27 and J usage is TRBJ2-7, with D hard to call. The CDR3 has 13 residues. Germline V CDR1 and CDR2: MNHEY, SMNVEV (reference sequence).

The sample holds many counts of this clonotype. This rearrangement joins TRBV19 to TRBJ2-5, with D perhaps TRBD1 or TRBD2 (6 bases each). This CDR3 comprises 15 residues. Deletions cut 3 bases from V and 2 bases from J, with 13 bases between. CDR1 is LNHDA and CDR2 is SQIVND in the germline V gene (reference sequence). As DNA, the CDR3 is TGTGCCAGTAGTATTCAGGGGAGGCCTCAAGAGACCCAGTACTTC. Protein product: CASSIQGRPQETQYF.